Sequencing of this TCR beta chain was carried out in a study of molecular identifiers for immune sequencing clone quantification. The length of the CDR3 is 16 residues. Germline V lookup: CDR1 MDHEN, CDR2 SYDVKM. Trimming stripped 4 bases from V and 1 base from J, with 15 bases between. TCRdb re-analysed the PCR reads in MiXCR, keeping a single row per CDR3 protein. In the table there are roughly 100,000 distinct CDR3 sequences, about 32% of which are singletons. Study-level results: Clonotypes surpassing 20 RNA copies contained over 98% of effector molecules, versus under 1% in naive cells.

Note on this clonotype: The antigen remains undetermined. One base away lies a much larger clone, so this may be a sequencing read error.

The chain combines TRBV28 with TRBJ2-3; D gene unclear. The sequence was collected from a human donor in good health. Some libraries in this study had Jurkat cell RNA spiked in. Source material: naive CD8+ T cells from blood, with Jurkat cell RNA spiked in. Documented subset: FACS-sorted CD8+CD4-CCR7+CD45RA+ naive T cells. In DNA, the CDR3 is TGTGCCAGCAGTTCCGCTCGGCCCGCAGGCACAGATACGCAGTATTTT. Protein sequence: CASSSARPAGTDTQYF. The variable domain in full, completed from reference TRBV28 and TRBJ2-3, reads DVKVTQSSRYLVKRTGEKVFLECVQDMDHENMFWYRQDPGLGLRLIYFSYDVKMKEKGDIPEGYSVSREKKERFSLILESASTNQTSMYLCASSSARPAGTDTQYFGPGTRLTVL.